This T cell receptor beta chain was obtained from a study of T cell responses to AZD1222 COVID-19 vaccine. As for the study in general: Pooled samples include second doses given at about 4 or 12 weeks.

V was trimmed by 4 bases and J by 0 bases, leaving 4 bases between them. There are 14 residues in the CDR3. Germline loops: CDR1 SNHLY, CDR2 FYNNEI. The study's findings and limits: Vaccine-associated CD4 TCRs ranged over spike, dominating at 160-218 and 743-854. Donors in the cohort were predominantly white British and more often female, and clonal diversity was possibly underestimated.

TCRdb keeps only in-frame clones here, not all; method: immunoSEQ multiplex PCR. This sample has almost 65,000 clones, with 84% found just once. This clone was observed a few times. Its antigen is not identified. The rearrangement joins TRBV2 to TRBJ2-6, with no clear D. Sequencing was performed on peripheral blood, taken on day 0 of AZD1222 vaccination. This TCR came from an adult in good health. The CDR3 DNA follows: TGTGCCAGCAGTGTAAGCTCTGGGGCCAACGTCCTGACTTTC. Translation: CASSVSSGANVLTF. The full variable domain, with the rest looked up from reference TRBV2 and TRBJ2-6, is EPEVTQTPSHQVTQMGQEVILRCVPISNHLYFYWYRQILGQKVEFLVSFYNNEISEKSEIFDDQFSVERPDGSNFTLKIRSTKLEDSAMYFCASSVSSGANVLTFGAGSRLTVL.